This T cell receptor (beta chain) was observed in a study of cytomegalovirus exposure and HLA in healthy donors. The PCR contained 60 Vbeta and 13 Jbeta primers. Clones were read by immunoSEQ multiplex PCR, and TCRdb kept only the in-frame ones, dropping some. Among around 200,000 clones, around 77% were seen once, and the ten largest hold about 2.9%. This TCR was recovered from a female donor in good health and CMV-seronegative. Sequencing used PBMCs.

CDR3 in DNA: TGTGCCAGCAGTTTAAACCCAGTACACGAGCAGTACTTC. Its translation is CASSLNPVHEQYF. The chain employs TRBV27 and TRBJ2-7; D uncertain. The V and J ends lost 2 bases and 5 bases respectively, with 10 bases between them. The CDR3 has 13 residues. Per the germline V gene, CDR1 is MNHEY and CDR2 is SMNVEV (reference sequence).